This TCR beta chain comes out of a study of T cell responses to AZD1222 COVID-19 vaccine. Findings of the study overall: The span of vaccine-associated CD4 TCRs extended across spike, with dominance at 160-218 and 743-854. Donors skewed white British and female; clonal diversity was possibly underestimated.

With respect to this clone: The antigen is not known.

The protocol was immunoSEQ multiplex PCR, while the TCRdb copy is restricted to in-frame clones and leaves out a portion. The sample shows about 130,000 clones, about 90% of them seen only once. The sequencing used peripheral blood, collected on day 0 of AZD1222 vaccination. The clonotype originates from an adult in good health.

The CDR3 nucleotides read TGTGCCAGCAGCTTATTGCGGGGGATAAACAATGAGCAGTTCTTC. Translation: CASSLLRGINNEQFF. The genes are TRBV2 and TRBJ2-1; 7 bases map to TRBD2. The CDR3 is 15 amino acids. The germline V gene encodes CDR1 SNHLY and CDR2 FYNNEI. V was pared by 6 bases and J by 5 bases, with 10 bases of the junction left unmatched.